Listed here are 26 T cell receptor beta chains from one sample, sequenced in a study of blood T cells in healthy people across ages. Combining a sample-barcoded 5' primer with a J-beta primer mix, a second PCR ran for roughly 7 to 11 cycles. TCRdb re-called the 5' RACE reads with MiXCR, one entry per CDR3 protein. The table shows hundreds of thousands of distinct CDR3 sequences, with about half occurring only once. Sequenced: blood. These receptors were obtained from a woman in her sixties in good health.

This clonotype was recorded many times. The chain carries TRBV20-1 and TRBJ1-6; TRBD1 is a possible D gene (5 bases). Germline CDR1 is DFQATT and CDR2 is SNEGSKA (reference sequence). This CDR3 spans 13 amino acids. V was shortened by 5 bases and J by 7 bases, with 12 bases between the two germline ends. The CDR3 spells CSASDGGNSPLHF. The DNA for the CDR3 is TGCAGTGCTTCGGACGGGGGAAATTCACCCCTCCACTTT.

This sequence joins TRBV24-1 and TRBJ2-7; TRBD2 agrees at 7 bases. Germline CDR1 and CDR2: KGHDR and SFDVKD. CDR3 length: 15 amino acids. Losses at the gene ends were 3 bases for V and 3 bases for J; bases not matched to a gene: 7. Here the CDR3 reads CATSDATSRSYEQYF. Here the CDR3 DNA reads TGTGCCACCAGTGATGCGACTAGCAGGAGCTACGAGCAGTACTTC.

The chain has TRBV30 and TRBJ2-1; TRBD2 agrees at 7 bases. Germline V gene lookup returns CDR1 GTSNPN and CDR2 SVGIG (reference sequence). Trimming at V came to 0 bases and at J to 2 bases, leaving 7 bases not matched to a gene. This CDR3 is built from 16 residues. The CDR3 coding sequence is TGTGCCTGGAGTGTACCTCGTGGGACTACCTACAATGAGCAGTTCTTC. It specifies CAWSVPRGTTYNEQFF.

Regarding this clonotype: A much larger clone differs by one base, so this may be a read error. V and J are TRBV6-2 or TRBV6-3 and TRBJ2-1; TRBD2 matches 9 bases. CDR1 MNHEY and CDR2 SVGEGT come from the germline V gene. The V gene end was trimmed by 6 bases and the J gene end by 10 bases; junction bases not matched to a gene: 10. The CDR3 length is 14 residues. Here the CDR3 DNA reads TGTGCCAGCAGGAGAGCGGGAGGCACCTACGAGCAGTTCTTC. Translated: CASRRAGGTYEQFF.

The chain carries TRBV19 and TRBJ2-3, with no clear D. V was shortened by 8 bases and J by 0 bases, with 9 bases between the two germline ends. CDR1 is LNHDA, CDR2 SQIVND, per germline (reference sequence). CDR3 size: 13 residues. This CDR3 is CASRGSSTDTQYF. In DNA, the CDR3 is TGTGCCAGTCGAGGAAGTAGCACAGATACGCAGTATTTT.

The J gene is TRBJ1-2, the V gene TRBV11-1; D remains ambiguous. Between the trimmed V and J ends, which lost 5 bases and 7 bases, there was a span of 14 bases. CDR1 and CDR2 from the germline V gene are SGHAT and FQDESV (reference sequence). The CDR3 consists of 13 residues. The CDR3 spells CASSPRGESGYTF. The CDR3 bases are TGTGCCAGCAGCCCGCGTGGGGAATCTGGCTACACCTTC.

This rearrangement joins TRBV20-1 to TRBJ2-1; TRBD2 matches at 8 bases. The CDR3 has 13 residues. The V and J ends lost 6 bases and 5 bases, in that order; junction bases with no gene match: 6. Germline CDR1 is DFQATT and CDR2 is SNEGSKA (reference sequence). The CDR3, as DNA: TGCAGTGCGGGGACTAGACTAAACAATGAGCAGTTCTTC. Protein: CSAGTRLNNEQFF.

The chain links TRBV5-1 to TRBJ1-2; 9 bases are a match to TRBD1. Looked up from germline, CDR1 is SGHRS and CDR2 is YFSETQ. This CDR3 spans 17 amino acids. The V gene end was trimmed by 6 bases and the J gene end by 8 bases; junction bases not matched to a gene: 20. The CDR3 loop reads CASKSSLGFGQGFGYTF. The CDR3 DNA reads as TGCGCCAGCAAGTCTTCATTAGGTTTTGGACAGGGGTTCGGCTACACCTTC.

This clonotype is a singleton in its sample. The CDR3 loop reads CSVRGRALGDTEAFF. The CDR3 nucleotides read TGCAGCGTTCGAGGTCGGGCCCTCGGGGACACTGAAGCTTTCTTT. The rearrangement joins TRBV29-1 to TRBJ1-1; D is unresolved. The CDR3 consists of 15 residues. The ends were cut back, 5 bases at V and 3 bases at J, with 19 bases in the middle. CDR1 SQVTM and CDR2 ANQGSEA come from the germline V gene. Looking up the rest from reference TRBV29-1 and TRBJ1-1 gives the full variable domain: SAVISQKPSRDICQRGTSLTIQCQVDSQVTMMFWYRQQPGQSLTLIATANQGSEATYESGFVIDKFPISRPNLTFSTLTVSNMSPEDSSIYLCSVRGRALGDTEAFFGQGTRLTVV.

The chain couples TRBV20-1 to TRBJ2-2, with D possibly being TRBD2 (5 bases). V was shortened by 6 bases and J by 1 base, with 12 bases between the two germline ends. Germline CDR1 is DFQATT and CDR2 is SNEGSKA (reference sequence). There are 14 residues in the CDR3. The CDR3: CSARRHGNTGELFF. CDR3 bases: TGCAGTGCACGGAGGCACGGGAACACCGGGGAGCTGTTTTTT.

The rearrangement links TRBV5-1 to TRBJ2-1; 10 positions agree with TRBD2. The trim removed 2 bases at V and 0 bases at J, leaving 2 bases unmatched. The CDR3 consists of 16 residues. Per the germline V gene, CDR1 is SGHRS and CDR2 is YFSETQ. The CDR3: CASSFASGSSYNEQFF. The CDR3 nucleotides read TGCGCCAGCAGCTTTGCTAGCGGGAGCTCCTACAATGAGCAGTTCTTC.

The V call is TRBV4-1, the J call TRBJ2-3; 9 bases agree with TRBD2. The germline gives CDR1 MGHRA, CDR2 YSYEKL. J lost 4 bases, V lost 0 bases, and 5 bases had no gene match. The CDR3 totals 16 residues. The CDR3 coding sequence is TGCGCCAGCAGCCAAGACGGTAGCGGGAGCGCAGATACGCAGTATTTT. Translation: CASSQDGSGSADTQYF.

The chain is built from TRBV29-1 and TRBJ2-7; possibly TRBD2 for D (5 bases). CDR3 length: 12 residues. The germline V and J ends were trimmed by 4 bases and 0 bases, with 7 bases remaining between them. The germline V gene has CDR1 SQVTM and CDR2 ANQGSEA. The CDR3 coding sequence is TGCAGCGTTGCGGGAAGCTCCTACGAGCAGTACTTC. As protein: CSVAGSSYEQYF.

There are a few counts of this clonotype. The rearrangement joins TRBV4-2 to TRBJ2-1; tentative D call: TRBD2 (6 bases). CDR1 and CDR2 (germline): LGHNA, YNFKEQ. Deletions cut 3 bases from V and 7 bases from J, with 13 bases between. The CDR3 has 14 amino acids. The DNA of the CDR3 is TGTGCCAGCAGCCAGGCCGGGGGAGAGAATGAGCAGTTCTTC. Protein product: CASSQAGGENEQFF.

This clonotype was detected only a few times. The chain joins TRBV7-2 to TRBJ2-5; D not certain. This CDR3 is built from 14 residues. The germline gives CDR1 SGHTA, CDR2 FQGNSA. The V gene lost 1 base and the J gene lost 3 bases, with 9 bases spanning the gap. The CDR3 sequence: CASSLEVGKETQYF. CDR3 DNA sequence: TGTGCCAGCAGCTTAGAAGTAGGGAAAGAGACCCAGTACTTC.

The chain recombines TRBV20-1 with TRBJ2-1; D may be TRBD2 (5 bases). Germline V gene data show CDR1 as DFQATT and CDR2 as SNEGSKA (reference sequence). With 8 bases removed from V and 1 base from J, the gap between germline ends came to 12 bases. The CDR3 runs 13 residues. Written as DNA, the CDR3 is TGCAGTCCCTGGACGGGGTCCTACAATGAGCAGTTCTTC. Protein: CSPWTGSYNEQFF.

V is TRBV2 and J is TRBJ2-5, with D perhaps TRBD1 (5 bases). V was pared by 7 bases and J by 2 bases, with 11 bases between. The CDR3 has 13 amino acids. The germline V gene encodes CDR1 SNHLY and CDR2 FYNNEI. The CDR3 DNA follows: TGTGCCAGCAAGGGGAACAGGCAAGAGACCCAGTACTTC. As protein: CASKGNRQETQYF.

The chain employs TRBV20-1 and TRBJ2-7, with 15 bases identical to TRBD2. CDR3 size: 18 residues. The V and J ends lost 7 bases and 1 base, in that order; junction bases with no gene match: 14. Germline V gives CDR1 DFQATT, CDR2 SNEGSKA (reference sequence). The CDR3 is CSVSGLAGGRAGSYEQYF. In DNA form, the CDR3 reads TGCAGTGTCTCGGGACTAGCGGGAGGAAGAGCCGGATCCTACGAGCAGTACTTC.

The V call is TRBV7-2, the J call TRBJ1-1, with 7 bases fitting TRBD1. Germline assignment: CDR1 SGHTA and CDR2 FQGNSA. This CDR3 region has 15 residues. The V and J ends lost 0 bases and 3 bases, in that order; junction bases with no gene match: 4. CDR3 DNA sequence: TGTGCCAGCAGCTTAGCGCCGGGACAGTACACTGAAGCTTTCTTT. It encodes CASSLAPGQYTEAFF.

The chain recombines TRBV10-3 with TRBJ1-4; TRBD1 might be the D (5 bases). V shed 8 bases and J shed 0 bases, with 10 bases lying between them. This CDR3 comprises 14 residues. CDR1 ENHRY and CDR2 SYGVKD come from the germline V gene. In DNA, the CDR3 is TGTGCCATCGGGGGAACAGCAACTAATGAAAAACTGTTTTTT. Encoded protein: CAIGGTATNEKLFF.

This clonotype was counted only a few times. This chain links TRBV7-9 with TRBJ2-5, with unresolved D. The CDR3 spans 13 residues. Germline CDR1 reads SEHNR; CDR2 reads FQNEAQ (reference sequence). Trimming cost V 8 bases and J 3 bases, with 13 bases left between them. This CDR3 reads CASGSLGKETQYF. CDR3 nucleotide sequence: TGTGCCAGCGGTTCGTTGGGGAAAGAGACCCAGTACTTC. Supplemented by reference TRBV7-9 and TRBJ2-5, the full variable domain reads DTGVSQNPRHKITKRGQNVTFRCDPISEHNRLYWYRQTLGQGPEFLTYFQNEAQLEKSRLLSDRFSAERPKGSFSTLEIQRTEQGDSAMYLCASGSLGKETQYFGPGTRLLVL.

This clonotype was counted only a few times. The CDR3 is CASSRQAGRETQYF. For the CDR3, the DNA is TGTGCCAGCAGCCGCCAGGCAGGGAGAGAGACCCAGTACTTC. The chain couples TRBV7-9 to TRBJ2-5; D may be TRBD1 or TRBD2 (5 bases each). The CDR3 is 14 residues long. V was pared by 5 bases and J by 4 bases, with 14 bases between. In germline, CDR1 is SEHNR, CDR2 FQNEAQ (reference sequence).

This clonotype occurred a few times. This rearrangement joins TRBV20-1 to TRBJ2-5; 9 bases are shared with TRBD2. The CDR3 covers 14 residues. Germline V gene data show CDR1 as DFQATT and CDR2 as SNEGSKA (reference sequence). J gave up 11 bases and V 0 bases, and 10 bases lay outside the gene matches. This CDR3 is CSARDSSGRGEQYF. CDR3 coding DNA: TGCAGTGCTAGAGACAGTAGCGGGAGAGGGGAGCAGTACTTC.

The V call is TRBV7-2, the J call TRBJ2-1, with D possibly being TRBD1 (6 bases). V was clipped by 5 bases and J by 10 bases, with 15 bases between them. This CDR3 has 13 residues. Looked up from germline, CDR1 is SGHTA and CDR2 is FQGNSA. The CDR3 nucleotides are TGTGCCAGCAGCGGGGGCCCCTCGAAGGAGCAGTTCTTC. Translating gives CASSGGPSKEQFF.

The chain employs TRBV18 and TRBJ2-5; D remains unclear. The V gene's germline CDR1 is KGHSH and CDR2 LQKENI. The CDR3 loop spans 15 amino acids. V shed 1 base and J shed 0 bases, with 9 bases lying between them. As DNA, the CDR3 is TGTGCCAGCTCACCACAGCACAGCCACCAAGAGACCCAGTACTTC. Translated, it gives CASSPQHSHQETQYF.

CDR3 region: CASSSSGTGPNYGYTF. In DNA, the CDR3 is TGCGCCAGCAGCTCCTCCGGGACAGGCCCTAACTATGGCTACACCTTC. The J gene is TRBJ1-2, the V gene TRBV5-1; 8 bases match TRBD1. Germline trimming cut 3 bases from V and 0 bases from J; bases unmatched to any gene: 7. In germline, CDR1 is SGHRS, CDR2 YFSETQ. The CDR3 length is 16 residues. The full variable domain, with the rest looked up from reference TRBV5-1 and TRBJ1-2, is KAGVTQTPRYLIKTRGQQVTLSCSPISGHRSVSWYQQTPGQGLQFLFEYFSETQRNKGNFPGRFSGRQFSNSRSEMNVSTLELGDSALYLCASSSSGTGPNYGYTFGSGTRLTVV.